The 5 T cell receptor beta chains below come from one sample, sequenced in a study of cytomegalovirus exposure and HLA in healthy donors. The PCR ran on 60 Vbeta and 13 Jbeta primers. Sequenced by immunoSEQ multiplex PCR; TCRdb stores in-frame clones only, minus some. Among roughly 120,000 clones, approximately 80% were seen once, and the ten largest hold less than 3%. The sequencing input was PBMCs. Every receptor here comes from a middle-aged woman in good health and CMV-seropositive.

The rearrangement links TRBV7-3 to TRBJ2-5, with 8 bases aligning to TRBD1. This CDR3 has 14 amino acids. CDR1 and CDR2 (germline): SGHTA, FQGTGA. V shed 3 bases, J shed 3 bases, and the junction held 3 bases outside the gene matches. CDR3 sequence reads: CASSFTGGEETQYF. The DNA for the CDR3 is TGTGCCAGCAGCTTTACAGGGGGAGAAGAGACCCAGTACTTC.

The chain combines TRBV7-9 with TRBJ2-7; D perhaps matches TRBD2 (6 bases). The CDR3 has 16 residues. Trimming took 0 bases from V and 2 from J, leaving 14 bases between them. Germline values: CDR1 SEHNR, CDR2 FQNEAQ (reference sequence). The CDR3 coding sequence is TGTGCCAGCAGCTTAGCGGCCGGGACTCAGACCTACGAGCAGTACTTC. It specifies CASSLAAGTQTYEQYF. Using reference TRBV7-9 and TRBJ2-7 for the parts outside the CDR3, the full variable domain is DTGVSQNPRHKITKRGQNVTFRCDPISEHNRLYWYRQTLGQGPEFLTYFQNEAQLEKSRLLSDRFSAERPKGSFSTLEIQRTEQGDSAMYLCASSLAAGTQTYEQYFGPGTRLTVT.

The chain links TRBV2 to TRBJ1-4; 7 bases fit TRBD1. The CDR3 totals 16 residues. The junction had 11 bases not matched to a gene; V was cut back by 5 bases and J by 5 bases. Germline lookup yields CDR1 SNHLY and CDR2 FYNNEI. The CDR3 nucleotides are TGTGCCAGCAGTAAAGGGGGCGGGGTTGGGAATGAAAAACTGTTTTTT. The encoded protein is CASSKGGGVGNEKLFF. The full variable domain, rest sourced from reference TRBV2 and TRBJ1-4, is EPEVTQTPSHQVTQMGQEVILRCVPISNHLYFYWYRQILGQKVEFLVSFYNNEISEKSEIFDDQFSVERPDGSNFTLKIRSTKLEDSAMYFCASSKGGGVGNEKLFFGSGTQLSVL.

The rearrangement joins TRBV2 to TRBJ2-5; tentatively, D is TRBD1 (6 bases). V was cut by 6 bases and J by 2 bases, with 13 bases left in between. CDR3 length: 14 amino acids. Germline lookup yields CDR1 SNHLY and CDR2 FYNNEI. CDR3 residues: CASRPGTRQETQYF. As DNA, the CDR3 is TGTGCCAGCAGGCCAGGGACAAGGCAAGAGACCCAGTACTTC. The variable domain in full, completed from reference TRBV2 and TRBJ2-5, reads EPEVTQTPSHQVTQMGQEVILRCVPISNHLYFYWYRQILGQKVEFLVSFYNNEISEKSEIFDDQFSVERPDGSNFTLKIRSTKLEDSAMYFCASRPGTRQETQYFGPGTRLLVL.

The rearrangement uses TRBV5-6 and TRBJ1-4; tentatively, D is TRBD1 (5 bases). The CDR3 has 15 amino acids. V shed 0 bases and J shed 2 bases, with 8 bases lying between them. Germline CDR1 SGHDT, CDR2 YYEEEE. DNA for the CDR3: TGTGCCAGCAGCTTGGCGGGGACTACTAATGAAAAACTGTTTTTT. Amino acids: CASSLAGTTNEKLFF.